This TCR beta chain was sequenced for a study of shared clonotypes between healthy human individuals (dated by TCRdb to 2018 to 2021). About the study as a whole: The cohort included three men and a couple of women between 18 and 49 years of age. To increase sequencing depth and limit assay-specific biases, different laboratories used diverse techniques to prepare libraries and sequence TCR repertoires. Per donor, leukapheresis produced somewhere between about 0.94 and 9.5 billion PBMCs. To estimate repertoire size and how much clonotypes are shared between individuals, the study performed deep sequencing of blood TCR repertoires from five healthy adults. Per donor, three plates each were used for CD4 naive and CD4 memory, two for CD8 naive, and one for CD8 memory.

A remark on this clone: The clone's antigen remains unknown. Base qualities are missing; no much larger clone stands one base away.

CD8 naive samples were obtained by positive selection for CCR7 among CD45RO-negative cells, yielding a CD45RA+CCR7+ population from which TemRA cells were excluded. The donors were healthy, HIV-negative adults who had no recently reported acute infections or vaccinations. Only Caucasian adults living in Nashville, Tennessee, USA were represented among the donors. After blood collection by leukapheresis, PBMCs were isolated using Ficoll-Histopaque density gradient centrifugation and then cryopreserved in the vapor phase of liquid nitrogen. Analytical flow cytometry was used to check the purity and quantity of every magnetically sorted T cell population. Genomic DNA was isolated from every sorted fraction and measured by UV absorbance on a Nanodrop 2000c. Findings and caveats that apply to the study as a whole: Compared with non-shared clonotypes, the clonotypes found in all four sorted-subset donors had higher generation probabilities. Naive subsets generally had larger estimated clonotype richness than memory subsets. Because the study included only a small number of donors, the genetic and exposure-history diversity represented was limited. Pairwise subsampling led to the expectation that sequencing depth would affect the degree of clonotype sharing among donors. Incomplete sequencing was indicated by rarefaction of sorted-subset datasets, despite the large sequencing depth. When a handful of donors were compared, the shared fraction of clonotypes was about 5% for naive CD4, around 3.6% for naive CD8, 2.3% for memory CD4, and approximately 0.4% for memory CD8. Only blood was sampled, and tissue TCR repertoires likely differ from those in blood.

Using the deep immunoSEQ assay, multiplex PCR amplified TCR CDR3 regions from genomic DNA. Extracted genomic DNA from each cell subset was spread evenly across all wells of several immunoSEQ 96-well plates, with each plate serving as a replicate. For sorted subsets, each replicate PCR was loaded with roughly 200 ng genomic DNA, equivalent to about 33,000 T cell genomes. Purified libraries were measured with a Qubit 3.0 fluorometer, size-checked on a Bioanalyzer 2100, and measured again with the KAPA Library Quantification kit. Every immunoSEQ 96-well plate was sequenced on a dedicated single-read 150-cycle Illumina NextSeq 550 flow cell. The original pipeline was this. Because only junctional sequences without quality scores were contained in the immunoSEQ output, filtering matching that applied to full-length reads could not be performed. Sequences were annotated with PyIR, a Python wrapper for IgBLAST v1.9, and V/J genes and CDR3 were assigned using IMGT germline references. Reads were filtered out if the reads had weak V/J assignments (E-value above 1e-6), no CDR3, stop codons, out-of-frame junctions, or ambiguous translated residues. V3J clonotypes were defined by identical inferred V gene, J gene, and CDR3 amino acid sequence. The percentage overlap between two repertoires was calculated by dividing the number of shared unique clonotypes by the size of the smaller repertoire. RTK rarefaction, the Chao1 estimator, and Recon v2.1 estimates of unobserved clonotypes were used to assess repertoire richness. For all TCRbeta clonotypes obtained by the gDNA method from several donors, generation probabilities were computed with OLGA. In its TCRdb copy, this immuneACCESS table keeps in-frame sequences only and misses some clones. Where compared with another copy, unresolved V genes explain less than half of these, and the others have no known cause. That table furnishes V, J and clone size, whereas the DNA furnished D and trimming. The sample has hundreds of thousands of clones on record, approximately 96% of them singletons. The top ten clonotypes cover 0.11% of the sample.

Specimen: naive CD8+ T cells sorted from blood. The cell subset or site label corresponds to: CD45RA+CCR7+. The origin of this receptor is a woman aged 25-40 years in good health.

The encoded CDR3 is CASGPGGYSYEQYF. The base sequence is TGTGCCAGCGGCCCTGGGGGCTACTCGTACGAGCAGTACTTC. The sequence links TRBV27 to TRBJ2-7; TRBD1 might be the D gene, on 6 matching bases. The cysteine opens and the phenylalanine closes a CDR3 of 14 amino acids. Just CDR3 DNA is preserved here, 42 bases in frame from base 1. V sheds 8 bases and J sheds 4 bases, leaving 18 bases between their ends. The germline V gene (reference sequence) yields MNHEY for CDR1 and SMNVEV for CDR2.